The rows below give T cell receptor beta chains drawn from one sample of a study of blood T cell repertoires in COVID-19. Profiling relied on immunoSEQ multiplex PCR, and the TCRdb table lists in-frame clones only, not all of them. Of about 8,300 clones in the sample, approximately 88% were seen once. The sequencing sample was made of peripheral blood. These receptors were collected from a human donor in a cohort sampled during active COVID-19. Each CDR3 is given with its conserved first and last residue. A D gene is named only where the DNA matches it firmly. Rows may omit the clone size; those that give it use once, few, many or a size class.

abundance,d_gene,j_gene,v_gene,CDR3aa,CDR3nt
-,TRBD2,TRBJ2-1,TRBV13,CASSFKREYYNEQFF,TGTGCCAGCAGCTTTAAGCGGGAGTACTACAATGAGCAGTTCTTC
-,-,TRBJ1-1,TRBV19,CASSPSRLGAAEAFF,TGTGCCAGTAGTCCTTCAAGACTGGGGGCGGCTGAAGCTTTCTTT
-,-,TRBJ2-1,TRBV7-9,CASSLAGGRSYNEQFF,TGTGCCAGCAGCTTAGCCGGGGGTAGGTCCTACAATGAGCAGTTCTTC
-,-,TRBJ2-1,TRBV27,CASTSRPTFDWSSYNEQFF,TGTGCCAGCACTTCTCGACCGACCTTCGATTGGAGCTCCTACAATGAGCAGTTCTTC
-,TRBD2,TRBJ2-7,TRBV11-3,CASSLQRTSSRQYF,TGTGCCAGCAGCCTGCAAAGGACTAGTTCTCGGCAGTACTTC
-,-,TRBJ1-1,TRBV6-5,CASSSPRGTEAFF,TGTGCCAGCAGTTCCCCCAGAGGCACTGAAGCTTTCTTT
-,TRBD1,TRBJ1-5,TRBV2,CASVRDRANQPQHF,TGTGCCAGCGTCCGGGACAGGGCGAATCAGCCCCAGCATTTT
-,-,TRBJ2-1,TRBV4-1,CASSQVLGTEQFF,TGCGCCAGCAGCCAAGTTTTGGGCACTGAGCAGTTCTTC
-,TRBD2,TRBJ2-1,TRBV29-1,CSGAPGLAGLNEQFF,TGCAGCGGGGCTCCGGGACTAGCGGGCCTCAATGAGCAGTTCTTC
-,-,TRBJ1-1,TRBV9,CASSVVGGNTEAFF,TGTGCCAGCAGCGTAGTGGGGGGAAACACTGAAGCTTTCTTT
few,-,TRBJ1-5,TRBV6-5,CASSRGVSNQPQHF,TGTGCCAGCAGTCGGGGAGTTAGCAATCAGCCCCAGCATTTT
-,TRBD1,TRBJ1-5,TRBV6-6,CASSYRQGWSNQPQHF,TGTGCCAGCAGTTACCGACAGGGCTGGAGCAATCAGCCCCAGCATTTT
once,TRBD2,TRBJ2-1,TRBV19,CASSPLAGTIEQFF,TGTGCCAGTAGTCCGCTAGCGGGAACGATTGAGCAGTTCTTC
once,TRBD2,TRBJ2-3,TRBV6-5,CASGEGRGTQYF,TGTGCCAGCGGGGAGGGGAGGGGTACGCAGTATTTT
-,TRBD1,TRBJ1-6,TRBV24-1,CATREGTGGLDSYNSPLHF,TGTGCCACCCGGGAGGGGACAGGGGGATTAGACTCCTATAATTCACCCCTCCACTTT
-,TRBD2,TRBJ2-1,TRBV5-1,CASSVTTSGSSGEQFF,TGCGCCAGCAGCGTCACCACTAGCGGGAGTAGCGGTGAGCAGTTCTTC
-,TRBD1,TRBJ2-7,TRBV28,CASRPGQGVSYEQYF,TGTGCCAGCAGACCCGGACAGGGCGTCTCCTACGAGCAGTACTTC
once,-,TRBJ1-6,TRBV28,CASSPWSGSADNSPLHF,TGTGCCAGCAGTCCTTGGTCAGGCTCAGCCGATAATTCACCCCTCCACTTT
-,TRBD1,TRBJ1-4,TRBV2,CASSEIDRVEKLFF,TGTGCCAGCAGTGAAATCGACAGGGTTGAAAAACTGTTTTTT
-,-,TRBJ2-7,TRBV27,CASSLISGAGVSYEQYF,TGTGCCAGCAGTTTAATTTCGGGGGCGGGGGTATCCTACGAGCAGTACTTC
-,TRBD1,TRBJ2-2,TRBV28,CASTIDRVAGELFF,TGTGCCAGCACCATTGACAGGGTCGCCGGGGAGCTGTTTTTT
-,TRBD1,TRBJ1-2,TRBV6-5,CASSHRGSNYGYTF,TGTGCCAGCAGTCACAGGGGCTCAAACTATGGCTACACCTTC
-,-,TRBJ2-3,TRBV11-2,CASSLWAPGQEGTDTQYF,TGTGCCAGCAGCTTATGGGCCCCTGGGCAGGAGGGCACAGATACGCAGTATTTT
-,TRBD2,TRBJ2-7,TRBV28,CASSPGTSGRVYF,TGTGCCAGCAGCCCCGGGACTAGCGGGAGGGTTTACTTC
-,TRBD2,TRBJ2-3,TRBV10-3,CAISELAGESTDTQYF,TGTGCCATCAGTGAGCTAGCGGGAGAGAGCACAGATACGCAGTATTTT
-,-,TRBJ2-7,TRBV11-3,CASSLPGTNYEQYF,TGTGCCAGCAGCTTACCGGGAACCAACTACGAGCAGTACTTC
-,-,TRBJ2-7,TRBV5-5,CASSKDRPTRGEQYF,TGTGCCAGCAGCAAAGACAGACCGACACGGGGGGAGCAGTACTTC
-,TRBD2,TRBJ2-2,TRBV9,CASKSVEGTGTSGLGGTGELFF,TGTGCCAGCAAGAGCGTGGAGGGGACCGGGACTAGCGGGTTAGGGGGAACCGGGGAGCTGTTTTTT
-,-,TRBJ2-3,TRBV3-1/TRBV3-2,CASGRGDTDTQYF,TGTGCCAGCGGTAGGGGCGACACAGATACGCAGTATTTT
-,TRBD2,TRBJ2-7,TRBV29-1,CSVGPSGYEQYF,TGCAGCGTTGGGCCTAGCGGCTACGAGCAGTACTTC
-,TRBD1,TRBJ1-1,TRBV4-1,CASSLDRDGTEAFF,TGCGCCAGCAGCCTGGACAGGGACGGCACTGAAGCTTTCTTT
-,-,TRBJ2-2,TRBV3-1/TRBV3-2,CASSHRGARAGELFF,TGTGCCAGCAGCCACCGGGGGGCGCGTGCCGGGGAGCTGTTTTTT
-,-,TRBJ2-3,TRBV19,CASSSAPRTTSTDTQYF,TGTGCCAGTAGTTCCGCCCCCCGGACAACTAGCACAGATACGCAGTATTTT